This paragraph reports one TCR beta chain. Its antigen is as yet unknown. The sample comes from a study of shared clonotypes between healthy human individuals. Study-wide results and limits: Investigators expected sequencing depth to affect clonotype sharing among donors.

TCRdb keeps only in-frame clones here, not all; method: immunoSEQ multiplex PCR. The data show about a million clones, 65% to 80% seen once. The germline gives CDR1 KGHSH, CDR2 LQKENI. V was cut by 5 bases and J by 6 bases, with 17 bases left in between. The CDR3 is 15 residues long. V and J are TRBV18 and TRBJ1-5; perhaps TRBD1 as D (5 bases). This sequence originates from a man younger than 35 in good health. The source material was memory CD4+ T cells sorted from blood. Subset indicated: CD45RA-negative fraction. The CDR3 DNA reads TGTGCCAGCTCAGCGGGGACGGGTGCCGCTCAGCCCCAGCATTTT. This gives the protein CASSAGTGAAQPQHF. Looking up the rest from reference TRBV18 and TRBJ1-5 gives the full variable domain: NAGVMQNPRHLVRRRGQEARLRCSPMKGHSHVYWYRQLPEEGLKFMVYLQKENIIDESGMPKERFSAEFPKEGPSILRIQQVVRGDSAAYFCASSAGTGAAQPQHFGDGTRLSIL.